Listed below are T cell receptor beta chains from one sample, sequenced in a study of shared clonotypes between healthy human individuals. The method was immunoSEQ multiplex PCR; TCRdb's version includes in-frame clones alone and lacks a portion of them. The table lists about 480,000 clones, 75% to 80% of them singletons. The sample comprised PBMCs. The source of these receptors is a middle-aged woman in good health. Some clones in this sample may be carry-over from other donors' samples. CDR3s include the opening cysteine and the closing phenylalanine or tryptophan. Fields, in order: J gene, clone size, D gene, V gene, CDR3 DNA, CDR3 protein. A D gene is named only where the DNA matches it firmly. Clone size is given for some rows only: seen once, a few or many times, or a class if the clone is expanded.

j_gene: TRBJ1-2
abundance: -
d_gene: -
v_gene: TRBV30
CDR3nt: TGTGCCTGGACTACTAACTATGGCTACACCTTC
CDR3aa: CAWTTNYGYTF

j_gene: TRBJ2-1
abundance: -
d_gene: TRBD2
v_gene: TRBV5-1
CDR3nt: TGCGCCAGCAGCTTAACACTAGCGGGAGGGGTGTTCTTC
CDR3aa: CASSLTLAGGVFF

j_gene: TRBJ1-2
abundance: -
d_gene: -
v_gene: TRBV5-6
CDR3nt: TGTGCCAGCAGCTTGGGCCCCGGGACCCCCGGGGGGGGCTACACCTTC
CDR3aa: CASSLGPGTPGGGYTF

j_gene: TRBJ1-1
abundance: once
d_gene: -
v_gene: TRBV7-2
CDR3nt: TGTGCCAGCAGCTTAGAACGGGGGACTGAAGCTTTCTTT
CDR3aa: CASSLERGTEAFF

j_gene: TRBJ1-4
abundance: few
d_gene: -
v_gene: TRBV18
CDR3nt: TGTGCCAGCTCACCACCCGGGAGGGATAATGAAAAACTGTTTTTT
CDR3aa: CASSPPGRDNEKLFF

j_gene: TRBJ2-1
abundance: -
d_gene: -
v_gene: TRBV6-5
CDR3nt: TGTGCCAGCACCGGGGGCCCCTCCTACAATGAGCAGTTCTTC
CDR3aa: CASTGGPSYNEQFF

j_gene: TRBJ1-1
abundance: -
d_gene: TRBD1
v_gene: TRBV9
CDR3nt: TGTGCCAGCAGCGGACAGGGGGCGATGAACACTGAAGCTTTCTTT
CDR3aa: CASSGQGAMNTEAFF

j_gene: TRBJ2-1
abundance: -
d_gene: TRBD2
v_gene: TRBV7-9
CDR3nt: TGTGCCAGCAGCAGAGGCTTACTAGCGCTGTTGGGCGATGAGCAGTTCTTC
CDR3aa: CASSRGLLALLGDEQFF

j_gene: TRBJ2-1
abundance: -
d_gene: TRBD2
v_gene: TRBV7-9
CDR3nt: TGTGCCAGTAAGCGGGACTACTCCTACAATGAGCAGTTCTTC
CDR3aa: CASKRDYSYNEQFF

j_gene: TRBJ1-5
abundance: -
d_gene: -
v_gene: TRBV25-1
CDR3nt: TGTGCCAGCAGTGCCCCGGGGTCCAATCAGCCCCAGCATTTT
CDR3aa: CASSAPGSNQPQHF

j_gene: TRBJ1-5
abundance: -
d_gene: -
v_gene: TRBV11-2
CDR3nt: TGTGCCAGCAGCTTATATAGCAATCAGCCCCAGCATTTT
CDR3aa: CASSLYSNQPQHF

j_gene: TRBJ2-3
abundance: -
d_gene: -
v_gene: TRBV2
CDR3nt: TGTGCCAGCAGTGGGGGTTCAGATACGCAGTATTTT
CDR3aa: CASSGGSDTQYF

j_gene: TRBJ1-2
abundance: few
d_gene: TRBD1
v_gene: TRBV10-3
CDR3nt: TGTGCCATCAGTACACAGGGGGCGCAGGGTGGCTACACCTTC
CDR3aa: CAISTQGAQGGYTF

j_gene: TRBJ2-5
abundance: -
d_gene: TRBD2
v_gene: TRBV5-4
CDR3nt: TGTGCCAGCAGCTTGGGGTCCCCCCTAGCGGAAGAGACCCAGTACTTC
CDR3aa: CASSLGSPLAEETQYF

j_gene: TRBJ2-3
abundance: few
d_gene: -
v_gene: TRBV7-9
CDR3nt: TGTGCCAGCAGCTTAGAGGCAGTTGATCCGACAGATACGCAGTATTTT
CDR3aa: CASSLEAVDPTDTQYF

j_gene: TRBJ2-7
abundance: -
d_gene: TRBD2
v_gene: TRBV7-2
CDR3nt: TGTGCCAGCAGCCGGTGGGCGGGAGTAAACTACGAGCAGTACTTC
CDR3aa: CASSRWAGVNYEQYF

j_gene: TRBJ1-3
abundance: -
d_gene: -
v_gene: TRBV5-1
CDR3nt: TGCGCCAGCAGCTTGGTATCAGGGGTTGGTGGAAACACCATATATTTT
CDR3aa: CASSLVSGVGGNTIYF

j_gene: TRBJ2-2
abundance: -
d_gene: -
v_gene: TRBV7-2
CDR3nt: TGTGCCAGCAGCTTTACCACCGGGGAGCTGTTTTTT
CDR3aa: CASSFTTGELFF

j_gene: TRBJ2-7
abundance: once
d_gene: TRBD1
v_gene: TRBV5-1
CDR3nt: TGCGCCAGCAGCTTGGCGGGACAGGGGTCCTACGAGCAGTACTTC
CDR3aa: CASSLAGQGSYEQYF

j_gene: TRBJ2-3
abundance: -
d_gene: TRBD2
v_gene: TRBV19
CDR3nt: TGTGCCAGTAGTATAGAAGGCGGGGGGAGCACAGATACGCAGTATTTT
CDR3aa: CASSIEGGGSTDTQYF

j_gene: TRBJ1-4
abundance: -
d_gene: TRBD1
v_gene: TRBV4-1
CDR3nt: TGCGCCAGCAGCCACCCCGGGACAGCCAGTGAAAAACTGTTTTTT
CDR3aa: CASSHPGTASEKLFF

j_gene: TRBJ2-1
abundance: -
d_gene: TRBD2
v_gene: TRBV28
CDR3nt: TGTGCCAGCAGTTTAATGGGACTAGCGGGAGATGAGCAGTTCTTC
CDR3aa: CASSLMGLAGDEQFF